These 13 T cell receptor beta chains were all obtained from the same sample, sequenced in a study of blood T cell repertoires in COVID-19. Generated by immunoSEQ multiplex PCR, the TCRdb table keeps only in-frame clones and is missing some. This table holds 150,000 to 200,000 clones, around 80% found once. The material sequenced was peripheral blood. The receptors shown here come from a woman older than 75 with acute or convalescent COVID-19.

The DNA of the CDR3 is TGTGCCAGCAGCTTAGACCGGGTCCCCAACACCGGGGAGCTGTTTTTT. It is translated as CASSLDRVPNTGELFF. The chain has TRBV7-6 and TRBJ2-2, with no clear D. The CDR3 totals 16 residues. Germline V gene lookup returns CDR1 SGHVS and CDR2 FNYEAQ. Between the trimmed V and J ends, which lost 1 base and 2 bases, there was a span of 11 bases.

The count of this clone is one. This rearrangement joins TRBV25-1 to TRBJ2-3; D is possibly TRBD2 (5 bases). Between the trimmed V and J ends, which lost 6 bases and 3 bases, there was a span of 16 bases. CDR3 size: 15 residues. The germline gives CDR1 MGHDK, CDR2 SYGVNS. The DNA of the CDR3 is TGTGCCAGCAGAAACTCGGGGTCCCAGACAGATACGCAGTATTTT. Its protein product is CASRNSGSQTDTQYF.

This chain connects TRBV5-4 to TRBJ2-1, with 8 bases fitting TRBD2. The germline V gene has CDR1 SGHNT and CDR2 YYREEE (reference sequence). CDR3 length: 18 residues. The V segment lost 4 bases and the J segment 3 bases; nucleotides outside the gene matches: 15. The chain's CDR3 is CASSTGTRNPRDYNEQFF. CDR3 nucleotide sequence: TGTGCCAGCAGCACCGGGACTAGGAACCCACGAGACTACAATGAGCAGTTCTTC.

This clone was found once. The rearrangement uses TRBV6-5 and TRBJ1-2, with TRBD1 identical over 8 bases. V shed 4 bases and J 5 bases; nucleotides not matched to a gene: 6. The CDR3 spans 14 residues. The V gene's germline CDR1 is MNHEY and CDR2 SVGAGI. This chain's CDR3 is CASSLRRTGYGYTF. Written as DNA, the CDR3 is TGTGCCAGCAGTTTACGCCGGACAGGGTATGGCTACACCTTC.

The chain carries TRBV27 and TRBJ2-3; D is undetermined. The germline CDR1 and CDR2 sequences are MNHEY and SMNVEV (reference sequence). This CDR3 spans 12 amino acids. The V and J ends lost 5 bases and 6 bases respectively, with 9 bases between them. CDR3: CASSPNMDTQYF. The CDR3 region has the DNA TGTGCCAGCAGTCCGAACATGGATACGCAGTATTTT.

CDR3 sequence (DNA): TGTGCCAGCAGCTCGGACTTCAGCGTGGTCTACACCTTC. As protein: CASSSDFSVVYTF. V and J are TRBV5-6 and TRBJ1-2; no definite D call. V was cut by 3 bases and J by 10 bases, with 16 bases left in between. Germline V gene data show CDR1 as SGHDT and CDR2 as YYEEEE. The CDR3 runs to 13 residues.

This rearrangement joins TRBV3-1 (or the pseudogene TRBV3-2) to TRBJ2-7; 8 positions agree with TRBD2. Germline V gene sequence: CDR1 LGHDT, CDR2 YNNKEL (reference sequence). The V segment lost 3 bases and the J segment 3 bases; nucleotides outside the gene matches: 10. The CDR3 has 16 residues. The CDR3 DNA sequence: TGTGCCAGCAGCCACTCAAGCGGGAGAGGGGGCTACGAGCAGTACTTC. Its protein product is CASSHSSGRGGYEQYF.

This clone has just one count. V usage is TRBV7-6 and J usage is TRBJ2-1, with 9 bases fitting TRBD1. V was clipped by 5 bases and J by 10 bases; unmatched bases: 12. The CDR3 spans 15 residues. Germline-derived CDR1 and CDR2 are SGHVS and FNYEAQ. The CDR3 bases are TGTGCCAGCAGCCTCCCTCGACAGGGGGGCGAAGAGCAGTTCTTC. It encodes CASSLPRQGGEEQFF.

The chain couples TRBV6-4 to TRBJ2-5; D not certain. The CDR3 runs to 13 residues. V lost 6 bases to trimming and J lost 5 bases, with 13 bases between them. Per germline, CDR1 MRHNA and CDR2 SNTAGT. The CDR3 loop is CASSLDHGETQYF. The DNA for the CDR3 is TGTGCCAGCAGCTTAGACCACGGGGAGACCCAGTACTTC.

The chain is built from TRBV5-6 and TRBJ1-4; TRBD1 might be the D (5 bases). The CDR3 length is 16 residues. Germline loops: CDR1 SGHDT, CDR2 YYEEEE. V was clipped by 4 bases and J by 4 bases, with 17 bases between them. CDR3 residues: CASSPLPGGDNEKLFF. CDR3 bases: TGTGCCAGCAGCCCCCTCCCGGGGGGGGATAATGAAAAACTGTTTTTT.

The chain recombines TRBV5-6 with TRBJ1-2; the match to TRBD1 covers 11 bases. The CDR3 runs 16 residues. The V segment lost 4 bases and the J segment 2 bases; nucleotides outside the gene matches: 7. CDR1 is SGHDT and CDR2 is YYEEEE in the germline V gene. The CDR3 sequence is CASSMAGTGGNYGYTF. CDR3 DNA: TGTGCCAGCAGCATGGCCGGGACAGGGGGGAACTATGGCTACACCTTC.

The CDR3 loop reads CASSIDRGTSDLSGVTQYF. The CDR3 DNA sequence: TGTGCCAGTAGTATAGATCGGGGGACTAGTGACCTGAGTGGGGTTACGCAGTATTTT. J is TRBJ2-3 and V is TRBV19; 8 bases match TRBD2. The CDR3 sequence is 19 residues long. The V and J ends lost 0 bases and 8 bases, in that order; junction bases with no gene match: 19. Germline values: CDR1 LNHDA, CDR2 SQIVND (reference sequence).

This chain uses TRBV7-3 with TRBJ2-2, with a weak D call TRBD2 (6 bases). Germline CDR1 is SGHTA and CDR2 is FQGTGA. The CDR3 has 13 residues. V shed 10 bases and J shed 0 bases, with 9 bases lying between them. The CDR3 here is CATAGSNTGELFF. The CDR3, as DNA: TGTGCCACGGCGGGGTCGAACACCGGGGAGCTGTTTTTT.